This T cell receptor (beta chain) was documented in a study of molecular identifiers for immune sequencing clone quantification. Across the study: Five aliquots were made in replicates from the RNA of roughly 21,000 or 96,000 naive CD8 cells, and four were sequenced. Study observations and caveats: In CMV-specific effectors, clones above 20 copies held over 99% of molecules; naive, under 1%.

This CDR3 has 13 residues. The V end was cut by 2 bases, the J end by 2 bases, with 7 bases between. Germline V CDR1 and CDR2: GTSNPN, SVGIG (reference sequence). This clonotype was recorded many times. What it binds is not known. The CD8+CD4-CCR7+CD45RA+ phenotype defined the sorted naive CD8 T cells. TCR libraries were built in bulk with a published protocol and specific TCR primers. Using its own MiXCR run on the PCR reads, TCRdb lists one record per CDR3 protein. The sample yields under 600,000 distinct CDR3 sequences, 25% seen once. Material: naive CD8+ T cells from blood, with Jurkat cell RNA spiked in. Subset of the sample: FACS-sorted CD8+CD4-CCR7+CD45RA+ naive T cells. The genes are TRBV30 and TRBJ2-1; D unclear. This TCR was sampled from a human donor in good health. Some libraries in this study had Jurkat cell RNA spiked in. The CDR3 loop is CAWSIYTYNEQFF. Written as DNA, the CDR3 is TGTGCCTGGAGTATATATACCTACAATGAGCAGTTCTTC. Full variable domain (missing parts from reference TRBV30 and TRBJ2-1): SQTIHQWPATLVQPVGSPLSLECTVEGTSNPNLYWYRQAAGRGLQLLFYSVGIGQISSEVPQNLSASRPQDRQFILSSKKLLLSDSGFYLCAWSIYTYNEQFFGPGTRLTVL.